One sample yielded the 17 T cell receptor beta chains listed below, sequenced in a study of T cell repertoires in cytomegalovirus infection. TCRdb fed the reads into MiXCR, producing one record per CDR3 protein. The table records approximately 400,000 distinct CDR3 sequences, roughly 31% of them present only once. The sequencing sample was made of PBMCs. The source of these receptors is a human donor in good health (CMV status not recorded). Some clones in this sample may be carry-over from other donors' samples.

This clonotype was detected ten times or more. The CDR3 protein is CASSYQGGHTDTQYF. CDR3 DNA: TGTGCCAGCAGCTACCAGGGGGGGCACACAGATACGCAGTATTTT. This sequence joins TRBV7-2 and TRBJ2-3; D may correspond to TRBD1 or TRBD2 (7 bases each). The CDR3 totals 15 residues. Germline V gene data show CDR1 as SGHTA and CDR2 as FQGNSA. V was cut by 4 bases and J by 2 bases, with 13 bases left in between.

The rearrangement uses TRBV6-5 and TRBJ1-6, with TRBD1 matching 7 bases. J lost 10 bases, V lost 6 bases, and 12 bases had no gene match. CDR1 is MNHEY, CDR2 SVGAGI, per germline. The CDR3 has 15 residues. This CDR3 is CASRSWRQGESPLHF. The CDR3 DNA reads TGTGCCAGCAGGTCCTGGAGACAGGGAGAATCACCCCTCCACTTT.

In its sample, this clonotype was seen a few times. The chain employs TRBV7-9 and TRBJ1-4; no firm D call. Germline V gives CDR1 SEHNR, CDR2 FQNEAQ (reference sequence). This CDR3 comprises 15 residues. Trimming took off 4 bases at V and 8 bases at J, with 17 bases between the two ends. The CDR3, as DNA: TGTGCCAGCAGCTCCGCCGGACGGGAAAGGGAAAAACTGTTTTTT. Translation: CASSSAGREREKLFF.

This clonotype was observed a handful of times. One end of the junction varies from germline; a read error may be responsible. The V and J genes are TRBV7-9 and TRBJ2-5; tentative D call: TRBD1 (5 bases). Germline V CDR1 and CDR2: SEHNR, FQNEAQ (reference sequence). CDR3 length equals 15 residues. The CDR3 nucleotides read TGTGCCAGCACCTTATCAACAGGTTCCCAAGAGACCCAGTACTTC. Translating it yields CASTLSTGSQETQYF.

In this sample, this clonotype turned up once. The junction differs from germline at one of its ends, possibly a read error. The rearrangement uses TRBV4-1 and TRBJ2-7; tentatively, D is TRBD1 (6 bases). Germline V gene data show CDR1 as MGHRA and CDR2 as YSYEKL. This CDR3 contains 14 residues. The CDR3 DNA is TGCGCCAGCATCCAAGGGGGTTCGGGTTACGAGCATTACTTC. Amino acids: CASIQGGSGYEHYF.

As concerns this clonotype: An end of the junction differs from the germline gene, which may be a read error. This chain connects TRBV12-3 or TRBV12-4 to TRBJ2-7; D not resolved. The CDR3 spans 15 residues. The CDR3 is CASSLDGYSSYQQYF. Here the CDR3 DNA reads TGTGCCAGCAGTCTTGACGGGTATAGCTCCTACCAGCAGTACTTC.

This clonotype was seen only a few times. The chain joins TRBV12-3 or TRBV12-4 to TRBJ1-2; TRBD1 is a possible D gene (5 bases). The CDR3 is 15 amino acids. The ends were cut back, 2 bases at V and 4 bases at J, with 14 bases in the middle. The chain's CDR3 is CASSLQGWMSYGYTF. CDR3 nucleotides: TGTGCCAGCAGTTTACAGGGTTGGATGAGCTATGGCTACACCTTC.

The gene calls are TRBV6-5 and TRBJ2-5; D may be TRBD2 (7 bases). The CDR3 spans 16 residues. CDR1 and CDR2 (germline): MNHEY, SVGAGI. Trimming took off 6 bases at V and 5 bases at J, with 22 bases between the two ends. Here the CDR3 reads CASRGRGAGVSETQYF. The CDR3 DNA reads TGTGCCAGCAGGGGGAGGGGGGCAGGGGTGTCGGAGACCCAGTACTTC.

The rearrangement links TRBV6-5 to TRBJ1-5; weak D call: TRBD1 (5 bases). Trimming stripped 4 bases from V and 0 bases from J, with 10 bases between. Germline-derived CDR1 and CDR2 are MNHEY and SVGAGI. The CDR3 spans 15 residues. As DNA, the CDR3 is TGTGCCAGCAGTTGGGGACGGAATAGCAATCAGCCCCAGCATTTT. Amino acids: CASSWGRNSNQPQHF.

V usage is TRBV9 and J usage is TRBJ2-7, with D possibly matching TRBD1 (5 bases). The CDR3 has 14 residues. Trimming removed 0 bases at V and 1 base at J, with 8 bases between. CDR1 and CDR2 (germline): SGDLS, YYNGEE. The CDR3 DNA reads as TGTGCCAGCAGCGTAGTCCCAGGGTCCTACGAGCAGTACTTC. Residues: CASSVVPGSYEQYF.

This rearrangement joins TRBV11-2 to TRBJ2-5; D is undetermined. Germline-derived CDR1 and CDR2 are SGHAT and FQNNGV. The CDR3 length is 18 residues. V dropped 1 base and J dropped 0 bases, with 18 bases sitting between them. CDR3 sequence (DNA): TGTGCCAGCAGCTTAGGCGAATCCGCTACAGTGTACCAAGAGACCCAGTACTTC. Translated: CASSLGESATVYQETQYF.

V gene TRBV7-9 combines with J gene TRBJ2-7; D is uncertain. Germline values: CDR1 SEHNR, CDR2 FQNEAQ (reference sequence). The length of the CDR3 is 13 residues. The ends were cut back, 4 bases at V and 0 bases at J, with 7 bases in the middle. In DNA form, the CDR3 reads TGTGCCAGCAGCTCCAGGCACTCCTACGAGCAGTACTTC. Translating gives CASSSRHSYEQYF.

This clonotype appeared a few times. The J gene is TRBJ2-3, the V gene TRBV29-1; D unresolved. In germline, CDR1 is SQVTM, CDR2 ANQGSEA. CDR3 length equals 12 residues. V lost 3 bases and J lost 2, with 6 bases in between. This chain's CDR3 is CSVEVFTDTQYF. Written as DNA, the CDR3 is TGCAGCGTTGAGGTTTTCACAGATACGCAGTATTTT.

This clonotype was seen many times. The V gene is TRBV12-3 or TRBV12-4, the J gene TRBJ1-1; 10 positions agree with TRBD1. The J segment lost 4 bases and the V segment lost 5 bases, leaving 7 bases of the junction unmatched. This CDR3 has 15 residues. CDR3 sequence (DNA): TGTGCCAGCAGTCCGCGGACAGGGGGTAGCACTGAAGCTTTCTTT. Translating it yields CASSPRTGGSTEAFF.

This clonotype has a count of ten or more. The chain combines TRBV7-2 with TRBJ1-4; D not resolved. In germline, CDR1 is SGHTA, CDR2 FQGNSA. The CDR3 consists of 15 residues. V was pared by 4 bases and J by 5 bases, with 14 bases between. This chain's CDR3 is CASSSTGLGNEKLFF. The CDR3 nucleotides are TGTGCCAGCAGCTCCACCGGGCTAGGGAATGAAAAACTGTTTTTT.

This clonotype was seen ten or more times. The chain recombines TRBV6-1 with TRBJ1-3, with D possibly matching TRBD1 (5 bases). V gave up 1 base and J gave up 0 bases, with 10 bases separating them. The CDR3 is 16 amino acids. In germline, CDR1 is MNHNS, CDR2 SASEGT. CDR3 sequence reads: CASSEDSGVSGNTIYF. CDR3 coding DNA: TGTGCCAGCAGTGAAGATTCGGGGGTCTCTGGAAACACCATATATTTT.

This clonotype has a handful of counts. The genes are TRBV28 and TRBJ2-2; perhaps D is TRBD1 or TRBD2 (5 bases each). The V end lost 6 bases, the J end lost 7 bases, and 15 bases lay between the germline ends. Germline assignment: CDR1 MDHEN and CDR2 SYDVKM. This CDR3 region has 14 residues. CDR3 bases: TGTGCCAGCAGAAAGGGACGATCTGGCGGGGAGCTGTTTTTT. It specifies CASRKGRSGGELFF.